The TCR beta chain under discussion was sequenced for a study of early T cells in non-severe SARS-CoV-2 infection. Germline-derived CDR1 and CDR2 are SQVTM and ANQGSEA. This CDR3 contains 14 residues. Whole-study results and caveats: Anti-spike CD8 responses were favored by VDJdb matching, which missed private and CD4 specificities.

MiXCR, run by TCRdb on the 5' RACE reads, gives a single entry per CDR3 protein. The table includes 25,000 to 35,000 distinct CDR3 sequences, roughly 4.5% detected once. Note on this clonotype: Its antigen is unidentified. The junction shows a germline mismatch at one end, possibly a read error.

The chain has TRBV29-1 and TRBJ2-2; tentatively, D is TRBD2 (6 bases). Sequencing used whole blood. This TCR was recovered from an adult who was a healthcare worker with PCR-confirmed SARS-CoV-2 infection or an uninfected control (not recorded which). The CDR3 DNA reads as TGCAGCGTTGAAAGGGGTTCAGGCACCGGGGGGCTGTTTTTT. This sequence encodes CSVERGSGTGGLFF.